This TCR beta chain derives from a study of shared clonotypes between healthy human individuals. Study-wide results and limits: Tissue TCR repertoires likely differ from these blood-only repertoires. Larger estimated richness was generally recorded for naive subsets relative to memory subsets.

With regard to this clone: Its target is not known.

The genomic DNA of each subset was split evenly across several immunoSEQ plates. Profiled with immunoSEQ multiplex PCR; TCRdb holds only in-frame clones, not every one. The table shows some 790,000 clones, with roughly 72% occurring only once. The V segment lost 1 base and the J segment 1 base; nucleotides outside the gene matches: 1. The germline CDR1 and CDR2 sequences are MNHEY and SMNVEV (reference sequence). The CDR3 extends over 15 amino acids. The rearrangement links TRBV27 to TRBJ1-1; 9 nucleotides match TRBD1. The sequence was collected from a woman under 40 in good health. Sequencing was done on a sample of memory CD4+ T cells sorted from blood. The subset here: CD45RA-negative fraction. The CDR3 reads CASSLWGQGNTEAFF. The CDR3 nucleotides read TGTGCCAGCAGTTTATGGGGACAGGGGAACACTGAAGCTTTCTTT.